The 24 T cell receptor beta chains below all came from one sample that was sequenced in a study of cytomegalovirus exposure and HLA in healthy donors. It was with 60 Vbeta and 13 Jbeta primers that the PCR ran. Sequencing used immunoSEQ multiplex PCR; TCRdb keeps in-frame clones, though not all of them. This table has fewer than 250,000 clones, roughly four fifths appearing once. The sample was PBMCs. The receptors come from a girl under 18 in good health and CMV-seronegative.

The gene calls are TRBV7-3 and TRBJ1-1; a weak D match, TRBD1 (5 bases). Germline CDR1 and CDR2: SGHTA and FQGTGA. This CDR3 contains 15 residues. V shed 0 bases and J shed 7 bases, with 15 bases lying between them. The CDR3 DNA reads as TGTGCCAGCAGCTTAACGGGGGGACTCGGGGATGAAGCTTTCTTT. It codes for CASSLTGGLGDEAFF.

The rearrangement uses TRBV5-4 and TRBJ1-2, with D unresolved. Trimming pared 0 bases from V and 0 bases from J, leaving 9 bases between. Germline CDR1 SGHNT, CDR2 YYREEE (reference sequence). This CDR3 has 15 amino acids. This CDR3 is CASSLDRLTNYGYTF. The CDR3 coding sequence is TGTGCCAGCAGCTTGGATCGGTTGACTAACTATGGCTACACCTTC.

The genes are TRBV9 and TRBJ2-7; 7 bases line up with TRBD2. The germline V gene has CDR1 SGDLS and CDR2 YYNGEE. V trimming: 0 bases; J trimming: 6 bases; junction bases outside the gene matches: 0. This CDR3 region has 12 residues. The CDR3 reads CASSVGGGEQYF. The CDR3 bases are TGTGCCAGCAGCGTAGGGGGGGGCGAGCAGTACTTC.

The V call is TRBV9, the J call TRBJ2-2; D perhaps matches TRBD1 (6 bases). The germline V and J ends were trimmed by 0 bases and 8 bases, with 8 bases remaining between them. CDR1 is SGDLS, CDR2 YYNGEE, per germline. CDR3 length: 13 residues. The CDR3 sequence is CASSVVGTGELFF. In DNA form, the CDR3 reads TGTGCCAGCAGCGTAGTTGGGACAGGGGAGCTGTTTTTT.

The V gene is TRBV18, the J gene TRBJ1-6; tentative D call: TRBD1 (5 bases). V shed 3 bases and J shed 7 bases, with 10 bases lying between them. This CDR3 comprises 14 residues. Germline CDR1 KGHSH, CDR2 LQKENI. The CDR3 region is CASSPGGTNSPLHF. The CDR3 nucleotides are TGTGCCAGCTCACCGGGGGGAACCAATTCACCCCTCCACTTT.

This clone was recorded a few times. The chain links TRBV19 to TRBJ1-1, with D possibly matching TRBD1 (6 bases). CDR3 length: 15 amino acids. Germline CDR1 reads LNHDA; CDR2 reads SQIVND (reference sequence). V gave up 3 bases and J gave up 1 base, with 12 bases separating them. CDR3 DNA sequence: TGTGCCAGTAGTATTGTCGGACAGACGAACACTGAAGCTTTCTTT. Its protein product is CASSIVGQTNTEAFF.

The V call is TRBV7-2, the J call TRBJ2-5; D perhaps matches TRBD2 (7 bases). The CDR3 is made up of 16 amino acids. With 5 bases removed from V and 1 base from J, the gap between germline ends came to 17 bases. The germline CDR1 and CDR2 sequences are SGHTA and FQGNSA. CDR3 coding DNA: TGTGCCAGCAGCCGGGAGAGGGGAGGGGGCCAAGAGACCCAGTACTTC. Residues: CASSRERGGGQETQYF.

The chain couples TRBV6-1 to TRBJ2-3, with 8 bases fitting TRBD1. V shed 6 bases and J 0 bases; nucleotides not matched to a gene: 2. The CDR3 is made up of 14 amino acids. Germline V gives CDR1 MNHNS, CDR2 SASEGT. The CDR3 sequence is CASSRTGSTDTQYF. CDR3 nucleotides: TGTGCCAGCAGCCGGACAGGGAGCACAGATACGCAGTATTTT.

The chain carries TRBV14 and TRBJ2-6, with 7 bases fitting TRBD1. The germline gives CDR1 SGHDN, CDR2 FVKESK. CDR3 length: 17 residues. Losses at the gene ends were 2 bases for V and 2 bases for J; bases not matched to a gene: 6. The CDR3 sequence is CASSQRVGGAGANVLTF. The CDR3 nucleotides are TGTGCCAGCAGCCAAAGGGTAGGGGGCGCTGGGGCCAACGTCCTGACTTTC.

In this sample, this clone turned up a few times. This chain connects TRBV10-3 to TRBJ1-5, with 9 bases matching TRBD1. The V segment lost 2 bases and the J segment 6 bases; nucleotides outside the gene matches: 8. CDR1 and CDR2 (germline): ENHRY, SYGVKD. This CDR3 comprises 16 residues. CDR3 DNA: TGTGCCATCAGTGAGGCACCGGGACAGGGAGGTCAGCCCCAGCATTTT. Protein: CAISEAPGQGGQPQHF.

The chain has TRBV18 and TRBJ1-1; 8 bases align to TRBD1. The CDR3 extends over 16 amino acids. Per germline, CDR1 KGHSH and CDR2 LQKENI. With 3 bases clipped from V and 3 bases from J, the junction kept 9 bases outside the gene matches. The CDR3 is CASSPRLTGEHTEAFF. CDR3 nucleotide sequence: TGTGCCAGCTCACCTCGCCTGACAGGGGAACACACTGAAGCTTTCTTT.

The chain is built from TRBV9 and TRBJ1-1; 7 bases line up with TRBD1. CDR3 length equals 15 residues. The trim removed 4 bases at V and 10 bases at J, leaving 16 bases unmatched. Germline CDR1 and CDR2: SGDLS and YYNGEE. CDR3 in DNA: TGTGCCAGCAGCCCACGACAGGGTTTGAGTCACCTAGCTTTCTTT. It translates to CASSPRQGLSHLAFF.

V usage is TRBV7-9 and J usage is TRBJ2-4; D perhaps matches TRBD2 (5 bases). The length of the CDR3 is 14 residues. Per germline, CDR1 SEHNR and CDR2 FQNEAQ (reference sequence). The V and J ends lost 3 bases and 0 bases respectively, with 6 bases between them. CDR3 DNA sequence: TGTGCCAGCAGCTTTGCGGGAGCCAAAAACATTCAGTACTTC. Translating gives CASSFAGAKNIQYF.

There are a few counts of this clone. The chain employs TRBV6-5 and TRBJ2-1; 7 positions agree with TRBD1. Per germline, CDR1 MNHEY and CDR2 SVGAGI. This CDR3 spans 15 amino acids. J was trimmed by 2 bases and V by 0 bases; bases with no gene match: 1. CDR3 sequence: CASSYSGGPYNEQFF. Written as DNA, the CDR3 is TGTGCCAGCAGTTACTCAGGGGGCCCCTACAATGAGCAGTTCTTC.

The chain has TRBV7-2 and TRBJ1-2, with D hard to call. This CDR3 region has 15 residues. Germline V gene lookup returns CDR1 SGHTA and CDR2 FQGNSA. Trimming left V 2 bases short and J 6 bases short, with 16 bases between. In DNA, the CDR3 is TGTGCCAGCAGCTTATTCGCGGCCTCGGGGAATGGCTACACCTTC. Encoded protein: CASSLFAASGNGYTF.

This chain joins TRBV19 and TRBJ1-3; TRBD1 matches 10 bases. The CDR3 totals 11 residues. Germline V gives CDR1 LNHDA, CDR2 SQIVND (reference sequence). Unmatched junction bases numbered 3, after V lost 4 bases and J lost 15 bases. The CDR3 nucleotides read TGTGCCAGTAGTAACCGGGACAGGGGATATTTT. This codes for CASSNRDRGYF.

The chain combines TRBV10-2 with TRBJ1-2; D might be TRBD1 (6 bases). Germline V gene data show CDR1 as WSHSY and CDR2 as SAAADI. The CDR3 is 17 amino acids. Trimming shortened V by 2 bases and J by 4 bases, and 20 bases separated the two germline ends. The CDR3 DNA reads as TGCGCCAGCAGTGAGAGAGGAGACTTGCCAGGGGCCTATGGCTACACCTTC. This encodes CASSERGDLPGAYGYTF.

The V and J genes are TRBV5-1 and TRBJ2-7; a possible D gene is TRBD1 (6 bases). This CDR3 has 19 amino acids. Trimming removed 0 bases at V and 1 base at J, with 23 bases between. Looked up from germline, CDR1 is SGHRS and CDR2 is YFSETQ. The CDR3 reads CASSLGTGHPRVWSYEQYF. The CDR3 bases are TGCGCCAGCAGCTTGGGCACGGGACACCCACGAGTTTGGTCCTACGAGCAGTACTTC. Drawing the rest from reference TRBV5-1 and TRBJ2-7, the complete variable domain is KAGVTQTPRYLIKTRGQQVTLSCSPISGHRSVSWYQQTPGQGLQFLFEYFSETQRNKGNFPGRFSGRQFSNSRSEMNVSTLELGDSALYLCASSLGTGHPRVWSYEQYFGPGTRLTVT.

This clone was seen just once. The chain is built from TRBV5-1 and TRBJ2-1, with TRBD2 matching 13 bases. Trimming removed 3 bases from V and 6 bases from J; junction bases left unmatched: 9. The CDR3 is made up of 17 amino acids. Germline assignment: CDR1 SGHRS and CDR2 YFSETQ. The CDR3 here is CASSWGTSGVRANEQFF. The DNA for the CDR3 is TGCGCCAGCAGCTGGGGGACTAGCGGGGTGAGGGCCAATGAGCAGTTCTTC.

The rearrangement uses TRBV19 and TRBJ1-2, with a possible D match to TRBD1 (5 bases). The length of the CDR3 is 15 residues. V dropped 1 base and J dropped 4 bases, with 13 bases sitting between them. The germline V gene has CDR1 LNHDA and CDR2 SQIVND (reference sequence). CDR3 DNA: TGTGCCAGTAGTATAGGTCCCAGGGCCGGCTATGGCTACACCTTC. It encodes CASSIGPRAGYGYTF.

The genes are TRBV30 and TRBJ2-7; possibly TRBD1 for D (7 bases). V lost 5 bases, J lost 0 bases, and 11 bases lay in between. The CDR3 is 13 amino acids. From germline, CDR1 is GTSNPN and CDR2 SVGIG (reference sequence). The CDR3 reads CAWGGTASYEQYF. The DNA of the CDR3 is TGTGCCTGGGGGGGGACAGCCTCCTACGAGCAGTACTTC.

The chain carries TRBV10-3 and TRBJ1-1; D call uncertain. The ends were cut back, 10 bases at V and 1 base at J, with 19 bases in the middle. CDR1 ENHRY and CDR2 SYGVKD come from the germline V gene. The CDR3 is made up of 15 amino acids. CDR3 sequence: CATKEEGSPNTEAFF. CDR3 DNA sequence: TGTGCCACCAAGGAAGAAGGGAGCCCGAACACTGAAGCTTTCTTT.

This sequence joins TRBV4-2 and TRBJ1-2; D is unresolved. CDR1 and CDR2 (germline): LGHNA, YNFKEQ. Trimming stripped 4 bases from V and 7 bases from J, with 10 bases between. The CDR3 extends over 12 amino acids. CDR3 nucleotide sequence: TGTGCCAGCAGCCCCGAGACGGGTGGCTACACCTTC. Its translation: CASSPETGGYTF.

The genes are TRBV7-9 and TRBJ2-7, with 11 bases lining up with TRBD1. The germline V gene has CDR1 SEHNR and CDR2 FQNEAQ (reference sequence). This CDR3 region has 15 residues. V gave up 5 bases and J gave up 6 bases; unmatched junction bases: 9. This CDR3 is CASSETTGTGGEQYF. In nucleotides, the CDR3 is TGTGCCAGCAGCGAAACGACCGGGACAGGGGGCGAGCAGTACTTC.